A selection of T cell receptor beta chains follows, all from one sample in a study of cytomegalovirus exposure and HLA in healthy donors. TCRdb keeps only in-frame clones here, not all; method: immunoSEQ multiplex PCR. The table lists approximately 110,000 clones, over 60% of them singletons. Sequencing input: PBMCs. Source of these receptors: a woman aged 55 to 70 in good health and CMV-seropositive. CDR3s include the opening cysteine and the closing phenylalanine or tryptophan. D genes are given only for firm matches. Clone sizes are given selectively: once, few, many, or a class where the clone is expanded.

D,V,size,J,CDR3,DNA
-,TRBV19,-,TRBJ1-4,CASSETGATNEKLFF,TGTGCCAGTAGTGAAACAGGCGCAACTAATGAAAAACTGTTTTTT
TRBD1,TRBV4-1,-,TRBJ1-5,CASSPRTGVNQPQHF,TGCGCCAGCAGCCCCAGGACAGGGGTTAATCAGCCCCAGCATTTT
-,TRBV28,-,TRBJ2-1,CASSLAGSGRTNEQFF,TGTGCCAGCAGTTTAGCGGGGTCAGGGCGGACCAATGAGCAGTTCTTC
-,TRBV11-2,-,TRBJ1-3,CASSLDPPRGLFGNTIYF,TGTGCCAGCAGCTTAGATCCCCCCAGGGGATTATTCGGAAACACCATATATTTT
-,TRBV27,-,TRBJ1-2,CASSPTRTAGEGYTF,TGTGCCAGCAGTCCTACCCGGACAGCCGGGGAGGGCTACACCTTC
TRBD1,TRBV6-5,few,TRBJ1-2,CASRETGQALYGYTF,TGTGCCAGCAGAGAGACGGGACAGGCCCTCTATGGCTACACCTTC
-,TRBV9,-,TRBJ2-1,CASSVAGLTNEQFF,TGTGCCAGCAGCGTAGCAGGACTCACCAATGAGCAGTTCTTC
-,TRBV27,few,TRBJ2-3,CASKWAGNTDTQYF,TGTGCCAGCAAATGGGCAGGGAACACAGATACGCAGTATTTT
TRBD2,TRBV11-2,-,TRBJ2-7,CASSSPWRLAGEGGDEQYF,TGTGCCAGCAGCAGCCCGTGGAGACTAGCGGGAGAGGGCGGCGACGAGCAGTACTTC
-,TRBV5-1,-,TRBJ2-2,CASSFIAATGELFF,TGCGCCAGCAGCTTTATAGCAGCCACCGGGGAGCTGTTTTTT
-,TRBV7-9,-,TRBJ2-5,CASSLYGSGKETQYF,TGTGCCAGCAGCTTATATGGGTCCGGGAAAGAGACCCAGTACTTC
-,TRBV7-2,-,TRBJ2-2,CASSFYTGELFF,TGTGCCAGCAGCTTTTATACCGGGGAGCTGTTTTTT
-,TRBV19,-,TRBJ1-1,CASSNPPGSMNTEAFF,TGTGCCAGTAGTAATCCCCCAGGGTCCATGAACACTGAAGCTTTCTTT
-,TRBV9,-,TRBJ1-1,CASSAGGYTEAFF,TGTGCCAGCAGCGCCGGCGGCTACACTGAAGCTTTCTTT
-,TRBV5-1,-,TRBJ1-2,CASSLSSTGNYGYTF,TGCGCCAGCAGCTTGTCCTCGACAGGCAACTATGGCTACACCTTC
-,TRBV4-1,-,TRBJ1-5,CASSQGWARGTNQPQHF,TGCGCCAGCAGCCAAGGCTGGGCCCGGGGGACCAATCAGCCCCAGCATTTT
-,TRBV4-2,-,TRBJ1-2,CASSQRGIGISGYTF,TGTGCCAGCAGCCAACGGGGGATAGGGATTTCTGGCTACACCTTC
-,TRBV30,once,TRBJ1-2,CAWSFNYGYTF,TGTGCCTGGTCTTTTAACTATGGCTACACCTTC
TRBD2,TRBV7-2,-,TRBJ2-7,CASSSLAGSYEQYF,TGTGCCAGCAGCTCCCTAGCGGGTTCCTACGAGCAGTACTTC
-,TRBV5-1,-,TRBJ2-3,CASSLASGSTDTQYF,TGCGCCAGCAGCTTGGCCAGCGGGAGCACAGATACGCAGTATTTT
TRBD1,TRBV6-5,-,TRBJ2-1,CASSSLRTGASNEQFF,TGTGCCAGCAGTTCCCTCCGGACAGGGGCCTCCAATGAGCAGTTCTTC
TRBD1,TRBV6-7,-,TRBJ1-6,CASSPGKGRGYSPLHF,TGTGCCAGCAGCCCCGGGAAGGGCAGGGGGTATTCACCCCTCCACTTT
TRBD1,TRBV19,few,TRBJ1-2,CASSIAGTGGYGYTF,TGTGCCAGTAGTATAGCTGGGACAGGGGGTTATGGCTACACCTTC
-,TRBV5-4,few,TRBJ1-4,CASSGEPGNEKLFF,TGTGCCAGCAGCGGGGAACCGGGAAATGAAAAACTGTTTTTT
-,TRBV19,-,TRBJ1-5,CASTAQNRVDQPQHF,TGTGCCAGTACCGCTCAGAACAGGGTCGATCAGCCCCAGCATTTT
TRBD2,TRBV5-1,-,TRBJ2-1,CASSLGGGMTYNEQFF,TGCGCCAGCAGCTTGGGGGGGGGTATGACTTACAATGAGCAGTTCTTC
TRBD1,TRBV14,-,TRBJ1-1,CASSPRQGGNTEAFF,TGTGCCAGCAGCCCACGACAGGGGGGAAACACTGAAGCTTTCTTT
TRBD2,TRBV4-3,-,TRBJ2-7,CASSHVSGTSSHEQYF,TGCGCCAGCAGCCATGTCTCCGGGACTAGTTCCCACGAGCAGTACTTC
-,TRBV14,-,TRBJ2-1,CASSQDLRYNEQFF,TGTGCCAGCAGCCAAGATTTGCGCTACAATGAGCAGTTCTTC
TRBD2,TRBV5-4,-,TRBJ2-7,CASSLTLLAGDSYEQYF,TGTGCCAGCAGCCTTACCCTGCTAGCGGGGGACTCCTACGAGCAGTACTTC
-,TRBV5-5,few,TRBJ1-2,CASSLDGRGFNYGYTF,TGTGCCAGCAGCTTGGATGGACGGGGGTTTAACTATGGCTACACCTTC
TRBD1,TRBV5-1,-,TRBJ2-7,CASRDPGTGTYEQYF,TGCGCCAGCAGAGATCCCGGGACAGGCACCTACGAGCAGTACTTC
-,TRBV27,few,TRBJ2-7,CASSSGTSSVGRYEQYF,TGTGCCAGCAGTTCCGGGACTTCTTCAGTGGGGAGATACGAGCAGTACTTC
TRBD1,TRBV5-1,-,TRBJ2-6,CASSFLGTGVSSGANVLTF,TGCGCCAGCAGCTTCTTGGGGACAGGGGTTTCCTCTGGGGCCAACGTCCTGACTTTC
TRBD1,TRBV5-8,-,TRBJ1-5,CASSLWGQGTIIKPQHF,TGTGCCAGCAGCTTGTGGGGACAGGGGACTATAATCAAGCCCCAGCATTTT
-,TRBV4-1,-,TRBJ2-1,CASSQVAGYSYNEQFF,TGCGCCAGCAGCCAAGTGGCGGGATACTCCTACAATGAGCAGTTCTTC
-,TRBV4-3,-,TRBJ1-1,CASSQDPQGNTEAFF,TGCGCCAGCAGCCAAGATCCCCAGGGGAACACTGAAGCTTTCTTT
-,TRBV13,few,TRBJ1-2,CASSFSVGGDGYTF,TGTGCCAGCAGCTTCTCGGTGGGGGGGGATGGCTACACCTTC
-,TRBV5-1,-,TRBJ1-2,CASSLVGGGYGYTF,TGCGCCAGCAGCTTGGTCGGTGGTGGCTATGGCTACACCTTC
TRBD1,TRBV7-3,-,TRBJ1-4,CASSLRRGQELFF,TGTGCCAGCAGCTTAAGAAGAGGACAGGAACTGTTTTTT
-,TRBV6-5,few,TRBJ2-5,CASRSGGGGQETQYF,TGTGCCAGCAGGAGCGGAGGGGGGGGCCAAGAGACCCAGTACTTC
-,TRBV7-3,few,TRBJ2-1,CASSITSYNEQFF,TGTGCCAGCAGTATAACCAGCTACAATGAGCAGTTCTTC
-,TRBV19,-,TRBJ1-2,CASSRDGYGYTF,TGTGCCAGTAGTAGAGACGGGTATGGCTACACCTTC
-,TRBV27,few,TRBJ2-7,CASSGGGYEQYF,TGTGCCAGCAGTGGCGGCGGGTACGAGCAGTACTTC
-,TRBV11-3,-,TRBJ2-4,CASSVTGLENIQYF,TGTGCCAGCAGCGTAACAGGGTTGGAAAACATTCAGTACTTC
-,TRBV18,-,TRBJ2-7,CASSPLASVVSYEQYF,TGTGCCAGCTCACCCCTCGCTAGCGTCGTATCCTACGAGCAGTACTTC